One sample yielded the 8 T cell receptor beta chains listed below, sequenced in a study of T cell responses to AZD1222 COVID-19 vaccine. TCRdb's table, derived via immunoSEQ multiplex PCR, lists solely in-frame clones and lacks some. The table includes around 160,000 clones, approximately 91% detected once. Sample: peripheral blood, taken on day 0 of AZD1222 vaccination. The receptor source for this set is an adult in good health.

The gene calls are TRBV7-2 and TRBJ1-4; D gene uncertain. Germline CDR1 is SGHTA and CDR2 is FQGNSA. The V and J ends lost 5 bases and 8 bases respectively, with 9 bases between them. CDR3 length equals 12 residues. CDR3 DNA sequence: TGTGCCAGCAGCAGTCAAGGGGAAAAACTGTTTTTT. Translated: CASSSQGEKLFF.

The chain couples TRBV30 to TRBJ1-5; 7 bases line up with TRBD1. Germline CDR1 is GTSNPN and CDR2 is SVGIG (reference sequence). CDR3 length: 13 amino acids. The trim removed 3 bases at V and 5 bases at J, leaving 4 bases unmatched. The CDR3 nucleotides are TGTGCCTGGAGCTCCGGGACAGATCAGCCCCAGCATTTT. It is translated as CAWSSGTDQPQHF.

The chain couples TRBV4-3 to TRBJ1-2; D unclear. The CDR3 is made up of 13 amino acids. Germline V lookup: CDR1 LGHNA, CDR2 YSLEER. V was pared by 5 bases and J by 4 bases, with 11 bases between. CDR3 protein: CASSGPVGYGYTF. The CDR3 nucleotides are TGCGCCAGCAGCGGCCCCGTCGGCTATGGCTACACCTTC.

This chain links TRBV7-8 with TRBJ1-1, with D tentatively TRBD1 (5 bases). Trimming shortened V by 5 bases and J by 2 bases, and 18 bases separated the two germline ends. The length of the CDR3 is 16 residues. The germline V gene encodes CDR1 SGHVS and CDR2 FQNEAQ. This CDR3 is CASSSKGRTLNTEAFF. CDR3 sequence (DNA): TGTGCCAGCAGCAGTAAGGGGCGGACCCTAAACACTGAAGCTTTCTTT.

This rearrangement joins TRBV6-5 to TRBJ2-7; D possibly corresponds to TRBD2 (7 bases). The CDR3 covers 15 residues. Trimming took 0 bases from V and 3 from J, leaving 12 bases between them. CDR1 MNHEY and CDR2 SVGAGI come from the germline V gene. As DNA, the CDR3 is TGTGCCAGCAGTTACTCCGGACTAGGGGGCTACGAGCAGTACTTC. As protein: CASSYSGLGGYEQYF.

The CDR3 loop is CASSLGVDSPLHF. CDR3 in DNA: TGTGCCAGCAGCTTAGGGGTGGATTCACCCCTCCACTTT. V and J are TRBV7-2 and TRBJ1-6, with D unclear. The CDR3 has 13 residues. Germline V gene data show CDR1 as SGHTA and CDR2 as FQGNSA. Trimming stripped 1 base from V and 8 bases from J, with 6 bases between.

J is TRBJ2-5 and V is TRBV7-8; TRBD2 aligns across 13 bases. The ends lost 5 bases at V and 6 bases at J; junction bases unmatched: 9. CDR1 is SGHVS and CDR2 is FQNEAQ in the germline V gene. The CDR3 length is 16 residues. As DNA, the CDR3 is TGTGCCAGCAGCCACTCCGGGACTAGCGGGGTCAAGACCCAGTACTTC. This gives the protein CASSHSGTSGVKTQYF.

CDR3 DNA sequence: TGTGCCTGGAGTGTAGGGGAGGCTCAGCCCCAGCATTTT. Translated, it gives CAWSVGEAQPQHF. The chain carries TRBV30 and TRBJ1-5; D might be TRBD1 (5 bases). The CDR3 loop spans 13 amino acids. V was pared by 0 bases and J by 6 bases, with 9 bases between. Germline V CDR1 and CDR2: GTSNPN, SVGIG (reference sequence).